Shown below are 20 T cell receptor beta chains from a single sample sequenced in a study of control samples from healthy donors and cancer patients. Here immunoSEQ multiplex PCR was the method, and the copy in TCRdb shows in-frame clones only, minus some. Among 95,000 to 130,000 clones, over 90% were seen once, and the ten largest hold 2.6%. The sample comprised blood. The receptors derive from a young man in good health.

The chain recombines TRBV4-2 with TRBJ1-3, with a tentative D call TRBD1 (5 bases). V was cut by 3 bases and J by 2 bases, with 11 bases left in between. CDR3 length equals 15 residues. The germline gives CDR1 LGHNA, CDR2 YNFKEQ. CDR3 residues: CASSQGGNPGNTIYF. The CDR3 region has the DNA TGTGCCAGCAGCCAGGGGGGTAACCCTGGAAACACCATATATTTT.

The chain employs TRBV25-1 and TRBJ1-6, with D tentatively TRBD1 (6 bases). This CDR3 has 14 residues. Germline V gene data show CDR1 as MGHDK and CDR2 as SYGVNS. V lost 7 bases, J lost 1 base, and 8 bases lay in between. The CDR3 reads CASTQGSYNSPLHF. Written as DNA, the CDR3 is TGTGCCAGCACTCAGGGGTCCTATAATTCACCCCTCCACTTT.

The rearrangement uses TRBV18 and TRBJ1-1; maybe TRBD1 (5 bases). The CDR3 totals 20 residues. V lost 3 bases to trimming and J lost 1 base, with 27 bases between them. Germline V gene lookup returns CDR1 KGHSH and CDR2 LQKENI. The DNA for the CDR3 is TGTGCCAGCTCACCGGGGTCTGTATGGGACGGCCGTTCTTCGAACACTGAAGCTTTCTTT. It codes for CASSPGSVWDGRSSNTEAFF.

This chain joins TRBV6-2 or TRBV6-3 and TRBJ2-1, with D possibly matching TRBD1 (5 bases). The germline V and J ends were trimmed by 2 bases and 10 bases, with 9 bases remaining between them. CDR3 length: 12 amino acids. Germline assignment: CDR1 MNHEY and CDR2 SVGEGT. CDR3 sequence reads: CASSYMRQEQFF. The CDR3 DNA is TGTGCCAGCAGTTACATGCGACAGGAGCAGTTCTTC.

The chain combines TRBV6-1 with TRBJ1-6; 8 nucleotides line up with TRBD1. CDR1 and CDR2 (germline): MNHNS, SASEGT. CDR3 length: 17 residues. V was clipped by 1 base and J by 7 bases; unmatched bases: 9. The CDR3, as DNA: TGTGCCAGCAGTGAAGTAGGCAGGGGGCGAGGAAATTCACCCCTCCACTTT. This encodes CASSEVGRGRGNSPLHF.

A note on this clone: The same CDR3 can be traced to other DNA sequences in this sample. The rearrangement uses TRBV5-4 and TRBJ1-2; 9 positions agree with TRBD1. The V and J ends lost 3 bases and 8 bases, in that order; junction bases with no gene match: 5. From germline, CDR1 is SGHNT and CDR2 YYREEE (reference sequence). This CDR3 is built from 13 residues. In DNA form, the CDR3 reads TGTGCCAGCAGCTCCGGGACAGGGAGGGGCTACACCTTC. Encoded protein: CASSSGTGRGYTF.

This chain uses TRBV3-1 (or the pseudogene TRBV3-2) with TRBJ1-2; 8 bases line up with TRBD1. This CDR3 is built from 15 residues. V shed 2 bases and J 6 bases; nucleotides not matched to a gene: 8. The germline V gene has CDR1 LGHDT and CDR2 YNNKEL (reference sequence). The CDR3: CASSQPDRGTDGYTF. DNA for the CDR3: TGTGCCAGCAGCCAACCTGACAGGGGTACGGATGGCTACACCTTC.

The rearrangement joins TRBV2 to TRBJ1-5; possible D gene TRBD1, 6 bases. The CDR3 extends over 15 amino acids. The germline V and J ends were trimmed by 4 bases and 4 bases, with 14 bases remaining between them. Germline lookup yields CDR1 SNHLY and CDR2 FYNNEI. The CDR3 loop is CASSGGQGRNQPQHF. The CDR3 DNA reads TGTGCCAGCAGTGGGGGGCAGGGGAGAAATCAGCCCCAGCATTTT. Complete variable domain (other parts from reference TRBV2 and TRBJ1-5): EPEVTQTPSHQVTQMGQEVILRCVPISNHLYFYWYRQILGQKVEFLVSFYNNEISEKSEIFDDQFSVERPDGSNFTLKIRSTKLEDSAMYFCASSGGQGRNQPQHFGDGTRLSIL.

J is TRBJ1-2 and V is TRBV11-2; D not certain. The CDR3 totals 14 residues. Looked up from germline, CDR1 is SGHAT and CDR2 is FQNNGV. V lost 0 bases and J lost 5, with 10 bases in between. CDR3 sequence reads: CASSLEPDRYGYTF. The CDR3 coding sequence is TGTGCCAGCAGCTTAGAACCCGACCGGTATGGCTACACCTTC.

This clone appeared once. This chain uses TRBV5-6 with TRBJ1-4, with D unclear. The CDR3 is made up of 14 amino acids. CDR1 and CDR2 from the germline V gene are SGHDT and YYEEEE. With 4 bases removed from V and 3 bases from J, the gap between germline ends came to 10 bases. CDR3 DNA: TGTGCCAGCAGCACTATAGACTCTAATGAAAAACTGTTTTTT. Its protein product is CASSTIDSNEKLFF.

The chain has TRBV28 and TRBJ2-3; possible D gene TRBD1, 6 bases. V dropped 1 base and J dropped 1 base, with 6 bases sitting between them. The CDR3 sequence is 14 residues long. Germline values: CDR1 MDHEN, CDR2 SYDVKM. This CDR3 reads CASSLSGGTDTQYF. Written as DNA, the CDR3 is TGTGCCAGCAGTTTATCAGGGGGCACAGATACGCAGTATTTT.

The chain couples TRBV7-2 to TRBJ2-5; TRBD2 matches 8 bases. The germline CDR1 and CDR2 sequences are SGHTA and FQGNSA. Losses at the gene ends were 5 bases for V and 4 bases for J; bases not matched to a gene: 6. This CDR3 has 14 amino acids. For the CDR3, the DNA is TGTGCCAGCAGCCCCCCCGGGGGGGGAGAGACCCAGTACTTC. Its protein is CASSPPGGGETQYF.

The genes are TRBV7-9 and TRBJ1-4; D is unresolved. There are 14 residues in the CDR3. Germline CDR1 is SEHNR and CDR2 is FQNEAQ (reference sequence). The ends were cut back, 5 bases at V and 8 bases at J, with 15 bases in the middle. The CDR3 sequence is CASSQDGRREKLFF. The CDR3 coding sequence is TGTGCCAGCAGCCAGGACGGGAGAAGAGAAAAACTGTTTTTT.

Written as DNA, the CDR3 is TGTGCCAGCAGCGCCCGGGACAAGGGAAACACCATATATTTT. Residues: CASSARDKGNTIYF. This chain links TRBV14 with TRBJ1-3; possibly TRBD1 for D (6 bases). V was pared by 5 bases and J by 4 bases, with 12 bases between. The CDR3 is 14 residues long. Germline values: CDR1 SGHDN, CDR2 FVKESK. The full variable domain, completed using reference TRBV14 and TRBJ1-3, is EAGVTQFPSHSVIEKGQTVTLRCDPISGHDNLYWYRRVMGKEIKFLLHFVKESKQDESGMPNNRFLAERTGGTYSTLKVQPAELEDSGVYFCASSARDKGNTIYFGEGSWLTVV.

The rearrangement uses TRBV6-4 and TRBJ2-3; perhaps D is TRBD1 or TRBD2 (5 bases each). Germline V lookup: CDR1 MRHNA, CDR2 SNTAGT. Trimming removed 3 bases at V and 10 bases at J, with 14 bases between. There are 13 residues in the CDR3. CDR3 DNA: TGTGCCAGCAGTGAAGAGGGGTGGGGTGCGCAGTATTTT. This codes for CASSEEGWGAQYF.

The chain joins TRBV6-1 to TRBJ1-1; D gene ambiguous. The V gene lost 0 bases and the J gene lost 7 bases, with 12 bases spanning the gap. The CDR3 covers 14 residues. Germline V gene sequence: CDR1 MNHNS, CDR2 SASEGT. In DNA form, the CDR3 reads TGTGCCAGCAGTGAAGCGCTTCGGAGGGATGAAGCTTTCTTT. Translated: CASSEALRRDEAFF.

The CDR3 reads CASSPPDRNRLNTEAFF. The CDR3 nucleotides read TGTGCCAGCTCACCACCGGACAGGAACAGACTGAACACTGAAGCTTTCTTT. The chain uses TRBV18 and TRBJ1-1; 7 nucleotides line up with TRBD1. This CDR3 spans 17 amino acids. V shed 0 bases and J 0 bases; nucleotides not matched to a gene: 7. Germline V CDR1 and CDR2: KGHSH, LQKENI.

This clone was detected ten times or more. The chain joins TRBV19 to TRBJ1-5; D uncertain. The CDR3 is made up of 15 amino acids. CDR1 and CDR2 (germline): LNHDA, SQIVND (reference sequence). Trimming cost V 5 bases and J 3 bases, with 14 bases left between them. The CDR3, as DNA: TGTGCCAGTAGTTCTTCCGGGAGTACCAATCAGCCCCAGCATTTT. This sequence encodes CASSSSGSTNQPQHF. The variable domain in full, completed from reference TRBV19 and TRBJ1-5, reads DGGITQSPKYLFRKEGQNVTLSCEQNLNHDAMYWYRQDPGQGLRLIYYSQIVNDFQKGDIAEGYSVSREKKESFPLTVTSAQKNPTAFYLCASSSSGSTNQPQHFGDGTRLSIL.

The rearrangement uses TRBV5-1 and TRBJ1-1; D might be TRBD1 (5 bases). V lost 0 bases, J lost 4 bases, and 16 bases lay in between. This CDR3 has 16 amino acids. Per germline, CDR1 SGHRS and CDR2 YFSETQ. DNA for the CDR3: TGCGCCAGCAGCTTGGAGACAATTAGGGGTGGCACTGAAGCTTTCTTT. Translation gives CASSLETIRGGTEAFF.

The CDR3 DNA follows: TGTGCCAGTAGTATGGTCAGGACAGGGGGCATGTACGACGGCTACACCTTC. It yields the protein CASSMVRTGGMYDGYTF. This sequence joins TRBV19 and TRBJ1-2; 11 bases line up with TRBD1. CDR3 size: 17 residues. Germline V lookup: CDR1 LNHDA, CDR2 SQIVND (reference sequence). J was trimmed by 8 bases and V by 3 bases; bases with no gene match: 14.